This T cell receptor (beta chain) was sequenced in a study of T cell responses to AZD1222 COVID-19 vaccine. CDR1 and CDR2 from the germline V gene are SGHTA and FQGNSA. The length of the CDR3 is 16 residues. Trimming removed 5 bases from V and 3 bases from J; junction bases left unmatched: 9. Study findings and constraints: Spike-specific TCR breadth and depth both grew after two AZD1222 doses. Targets within unmutated variant regions were reportedly found for nearly half of spike-specific TCRs.

TCRdb's table, derived via immunoSEQ multiplex PCR, lists solely in-frame clones and lacks some. This repertoire shows 95,000 to 110,000 clones, about nine tenths found once; its top ten account for around 45%. On this clone: Its matching antigen is unknown.

This TCR came from an adult in good health. The J gene is TRBJ2-1, the V gene TRBV7-2; 8 bases match TRBD2. The material was peripheral blood, obtained on day 0 of AZD1222 vaccination. The CDR3 DNA reads as TGTGCCAGCAGCCCGGTAGCGGGGCCCTACTACAATGAGCAGTTCTTC. Residues: CASSPVAGPYYNEQFF. The variable domain in full, completed from reference TRBV7-2 and TRBJ2-1, reads GAGVSQSPSNKVTEKGKDVELRCDPISGHTALYWYRQSLGQGLEFLIYFQGNSAPDKSGLPSDRFSAERTGGSVSTLTIQRTQQEDSAVYLCASSPVAGPYYNEQFFGPGTRLTVL.